The source of this T cell receptor beta chain is a study of cytomegalovirus exposure and HLA in healthy donors. Germline lookup yields CDR1 SGHTA and CDR2 FQGTGA. The CDR3 has 13 amino acids. Trimming removed 4 bases from V and 8 bases from J, with 14 bases in between. The study ran its PCR with 60 Vbeta and 13 Jbeta primers. Profiling relied on immunoSEQ multiplex PCR, and the TCRdb table lists in-frame clones only, not all of them. Of roughly 81,000 clones listed, around 74% were seen once; the top ten hold roughly 1.9%. The receptor comes from a boy younger than 18 in good health and CMV-seronegative. Sequenced: PBMCs. The chain is built from TRBV7-3 and TRBJ1-2; D may be TRBD1 (6 bases). CDR3 nucleotides: TGTGCCAGCAGCTCACAACAGGGCTCGGGCTACACCTTC. It codes for CASSSQQGSGYTF.